Listed below are T cell receptor beta chains from one sample, sequenced in a study of T-cell reconstitution after alpha-beta-depleted transplantation in children. TCRdb re-derived calls from the PCR reads in MiXCR, one entry per CDR3 protein. The sample includes hundreds of thousands of distinct CDR3 sequences, roughly 10% of them seen just once. The source was PBMCs from the stem cell graft donor, collected from the stem cell graft. Source of these receptors: a human donor who donated a stem cell graft to a child with acute lymphoblastic leukemia. The CDR3 runs from the conserved cysteine through the conserved F or W. Fields, in order: D gene, clone size, V gene, J gene, CDR3 DNA, CDR3 protein. A D gene is named only where the DNA matches it firmly. Where a row states a size, it is once, few, many or the class of an expanded clone; other rows omit it.

d_gene: TRBD1; abundance: few; v_gene: TRBV7-9; j_gene: TRBJ1-4; CDR3nt: TGTGCCAGCAGCCGGGACAGGGGGTATGAAAAACTGTTTTTT; CDR3aa: CASSRDRGYEKLFF
d_gene: NA; abundance: few; v_gene: TRBV6-2/TRBV6-3; j_gene: TRBJ2-5; CDR3nt: TGTGCCAGCAGTTACGCCAGCATGGCCGGTCAGTGGCCCCAAGAGACCCAGTACTTC; CDR3aa: CASSYASMAGQWPQETQYF
d_gene: NA; abundance: many; v_gene: TRBV5-5; j_gene: TRBJ1-4; CDR3nt: TGTGCCAGCAGCTCAGGCGCGACTAATGAAAAACTGTTTTTT; CDR3aa: CASSSGATNEKLFF
d_gene: TRBD1; abundance: many; v_gene: TRBV6-2/TRBV6-3; j_gene: TRBJ2-7; CDR3nt: TGTGCCAGCAGTTACAGCGACAGGGGGCTCGACGAGCAGTACTTC; CDR3aa: CASSYSDRGLDEQYF
d_gene: NA; abundance: NA; v_gene: TRBV15; j_gene: TRBJ1-2; CDR3nt: TGTGCCACCAGCAGAGCCAAGGGTGACTATGGCTACACCTTC; CDR3aa: CATSRAKGDYGYTF
d_gene: NA; abundance: NA; v_gene: TRBV5-1; j_gene: TRBJ2-5; CDR3nt: TGCGCCAGCAGCTTGCGAGGGGACCAAGAGACCCAGTACTTC; CDR3aa: CASSLRGDQETQYF
d_gene: NA; abundance: NA; v_gene: TRBV23-1; j_gene: TRBJ2-7; CDR3nt: TGCGCCAGCAGTCCGTCCGAGAGGGGGAGGGGGCGGATCTACGAGCAGTACTTC; CDR3aa: CASSPSERGRGRIYEQYF
d_gene: TRBD1; abundance: few; v_gene: TRBV12-3/TRBV12-4; j_gene: TRBJ1-3; CDR3nt: TGTGCCAGCAGTTTAAGGGACAGGGTGTCAAACACCATATATTTT; CDR3aa: CASSLRDRVSNTIYF
d_gene: NA; abundance: few; v_gene: TRBV12-3/TRBV12-4; j_gene: TRBJ2-7; CDR3nt: TGTGCCAGCAGGTCAACTTACGAGCAGTACTTC; CDR3aa: CASRSTYEQYF
d_gene: TRBD1; abundance: many; v_gene: TRBV20-1; j_gene: TRBJ1-1; CDR3nt: TGCAGTGCTAGGGTAGCAGGGGGCTCTGAAGCTTTCTTT; CDR3aa: CSARVAGGSEAFF
d_gene: NA; abundance: NA; v_gene: TRBV18; j_gene: TRBJ1-4; CDR3nt: TGTGCCAGCTCACCTACAGGAAACCCTGAGTTT; CDR3aa: CASSPTGNPEF
d_gene: TRBD2; abundance: medium-sized; v_gene: TRBV18; j_gene: TRBJ2-3; CDR3nt: TGTGCCAGCTCACCCCTAGCGGGGGGCACAGATACGCAGTATTTT; CDR3aa: CASSPLAGGTDTQYF
d_gene: NA; abundance: few; v_gene: TRBV20-1; j_gene: TRBJ1-5; CDR3nt: TGCAGTGCTAGAGATCCCACTACGGGCAATCAGCCCCAGCATTTT; CDR3aa: CSARDPTTGNQPQHF
d_gene: NA; abundance: many; v_gene: TRBV7-2; j_gene: TRBJ2-5; CDR3nt: TGTGCCAGCAGCTCGCCGGGGTATGGGGAGACCCAGTACTTC; CDR3aa: CASSSPGYGETQYF
d_gene: TRBD1; abundance: many; v_gene: TRBV20-1; j_gene: TRBJ1-1; CDR3nt: TGCAGTGTTAGGACAGGGTTTAGCACTGAAGCTTTCTTT; CDR3aa: CSVRTGFSTEAFF
d_gene: NA; abundance: many; v_gene: TRBV28; j_gene: TRBJ2-4; CDR3nt: TGTGCCAGCGCTGGGGGGGCACCCCGCGAGGACATTCAGTACTTC; CDR3aa: CASAGGAPREDIQYF
d_gene: NA; abundance: NA; v_gene: TRBV11-2; j_gene: TRBJ2-1; CDR3nt: TGTGCCAGCAGCTCCGGGACGCCGAATGAGCAGTTCTTC; CDR3aa: CASSSGTPNEQFF
d_gene: NA; abundance: few; v_gene: TRBV7-2; j_gene: TRBJ2-1; CDR3nt: TGTGCCAGCAGCTTGGATCCAAGCGGCAAGCAGTTCTTC; CDR3aa: CASSLDPSGKQFF
d_gene: TRBD2; abundance: many; v_gene: TRBV12-3/TRBV12-4; j_gene: TRBJ2-5; CDR3nt: TGTGCCTCTATAGCGGGGGCCACCCAAGAGACCCAGTACTTC; CDR3aa: CASIAGATQETQYF
d_gene: NA; abundance: NA; v_gene: TRBV5-1; j_gene: TRBJ2-7; CDR3nt: TGCGCCAGCAGCTTGACATCTCCTACCTACGAGCAGTACTTC; CDR3aa: CASSLTSPTYEQYF
d_gene: NA; abundance: many; v_gene: TRBV4-2; j_gene: TRBJ1-1; CDR3nt: TGTGCCAGCAGCCAAAGGGGAACTGAAGCTTTCTTT; CDR3aa: CASSQRGTEAFF
d_gene: NA; abundance: few; v_gene: TRBV5-1; j_gene: TRBJ2-1; CDR3nt: TGCGCCAGCAGCTTACCCCCCTTTACGGTGCAGGACTACAATGAGCAGTTCTTC; CDR3aa: CASSLPPFTVQDYNEQFF
d_gene: NA; abundance: once; v_gene: TRBV11-2; j_gene: TRBJ2-3; CDR3nt: TGTGCCAGCAGCTTGGGGGTAATGGGCACAGATACGCAGTATTTT; CDR3aa: CASSLGVMGTDTQYF